Listed here is a single TCR beta chain. This clonotype was picked up many times. Its antigen specificity is not known. Base qualities are missing; no much larger clone stands one base away. The CDR1 and CDR2 encoded by the germline V gene are MNHEY and SVGAGI. The CDR3, cysteine through phenylalanine, is 13 amino acids long. Only the CDR3 portion is preserved as DNA: 39 bases, with reading frame beginning at the first base. V loses 6 bases at its end and J loses 5 bases; junction bases beyond the gene matches: 3. This sample was included in a study of molecular identifiers for immune sequencing clone quantification (dated by TCRdb to between 2018 and 2020). Describing the broader study: For a replicate experiment, RNA from approximately 20,000 or 100,000 naive CD8 T cells was divided into five aliquots, and four of the five aliquots were sequenced. CD8 T cells were used in a methods study to benchmark molecular-identifier clustering-based TCR repertoire sequencing (MIDCIRS) and TCR RNA copy counting. Beyond this particular receptor, the publication reports: Spiked-in Jurkat TCR RNA equal to a single cell's worth was reported to be detectable even within 1,200,000 naive CD8 T cells. The naive libraries included spiked-in Jurkat TCR RNA (approximately ten copies' worth), and this RNA is not part of the donor repertoire. Without barcode sub-clustering, chimeric consensus sequences inflated TCR diversity; chimeras reached as high as 47%. Around 2.9 recovered TCR RNA copies per cell were obtained by modeling, versus approximately 10 by digital PCR, implying a capture efficiency of 25% to 30%. In CMV-specific effector cells, over 99% of molecules were held by clones above 20 RNA copies, whereas under 1% of molecules were held by such clones in naive cells. Identical TCR molecules sharing a barcode could cause highly expanded clone sizes to be underestimated.

Libraries of naive CD8 T cells were generated from about 21,000 to 970,000 sorted cells, with 10%, 30% or 50% of the purified RNA used. Naive CD8 T cells were FACS-sorted as CD8+CD4-CCR7+CD45RA+ on a BD FACSAria II into RLT Plus buffer. To test detection sensitivity, Jurkat RNA equal to 9 to 10 TCR copies was added to samples of about 17,000-1,100,000 naive CD8 T cells. CD8 T cells were enriched with RosetteSep CD8+ T Cell Enrichment Cocktail and Ficoll-Paque, followed by ACK red cell lysis. The receptor library was made with PCR. The run used an Illumina HiSeq 4000. Preparation of bulk TCR libraries followed a previously described approach, with the TCR primers listed in Table S5. Total RNA was purified with the Qiagen AllPrep DNA/RNA kit. Before analysis, reads from multiple sequencing runs of the same library were pooled. On the authors' methods: Only reads with exact TCR constant sequence were kept, trimmed to 150 nt, and grouped by their 12-nt molecular barcodes. Reads inside each barcode group were sub-clustered using a 15% Levenshtein threshold, and a quality-weighted consensus sequence was constructed for each RNA molecule. Non-functional sequences were discarded, and so were lower-count sequences lying one edit away from another sequence. Based on fitting two negative binomial distributions, any barcode sub-cluster with under 20% of the maximum read count was discarded. TCRdb took the public reads, trimmed them with fastp at Q25, ran MiXCR for clone calling and kept in-frame beta chains. Rows with a matching CDR3 protein are joined into one entry that keeps the most common DNA and genes. TCRdb, not the original authors, processed these V and J calls. The sample records about 320,000 distinct CDR3 sequences, 20% to 25% of which are singletons. Roughly 0.8% of the sample is in the top ten clones.

The sequence came from a human donor in good health. Some libraries in this study had Jurkat cell RNA spiked in. Input material: naive CD8+ T cells from blood, with Jurkat cell RNA spiked in. Read against the paper, the sample's cell subset or site label means: FACS-sorted CD8+CD4-CCR7+CD45RA+ naive T cells. Here the chain combines TRBV6-5 and TRBJ2-2; the central 7 bases match TRBD1. The DNA sequence is as follows: TGTGCCAGCAGGATGACAGGGACCGGGGAGCTGTTTTTT. This gives the protein CASRMTGTGELFF.